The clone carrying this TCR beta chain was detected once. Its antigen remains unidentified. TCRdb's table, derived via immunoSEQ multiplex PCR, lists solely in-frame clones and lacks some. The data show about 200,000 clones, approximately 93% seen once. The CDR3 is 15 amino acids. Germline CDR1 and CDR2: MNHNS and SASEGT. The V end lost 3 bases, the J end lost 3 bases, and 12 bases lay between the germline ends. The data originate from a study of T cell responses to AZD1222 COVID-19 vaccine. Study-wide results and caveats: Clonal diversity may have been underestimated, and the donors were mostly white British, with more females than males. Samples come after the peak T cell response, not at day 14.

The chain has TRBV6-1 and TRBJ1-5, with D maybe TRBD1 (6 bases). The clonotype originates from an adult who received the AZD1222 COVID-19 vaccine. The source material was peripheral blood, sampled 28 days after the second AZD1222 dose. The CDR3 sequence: CASSDAQGNNQPQHF. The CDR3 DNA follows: TGTGCCAGCAGTGACGCACAGGGAAACAATCAGCCCCAGCATTTT.